This T cell receptor (beta chain) originates from a study of T cell responses to AZD1222 COVID-19 vaccine. Study-level findings and limits: Across the whole spike, CD4 TCRs peaked at regions 160-218 and 743-854. Rises in breadth and depth of Spike-specific TCRs came after two AZD1222 doses. Donor demographics were predominantly white British with a female majority; clonal diversity may be underestimated. Unmutated regions of variants are reportedly targeted by nearly half of spike-specific TCRs.

The ends were cut back, 0 bases at V and 4 bases at J, with 19 bases in the middle. CDR1 is WNHNN, CDR2 SYGVQD, per germline (reference sequence). The CDR3 loop spans 18 amino acids. The protocol was immunoSEQ multiplex PCR, while the TCRdb copy is restricted to in-frame clones and leaves out a portion. Altogether some 160,000 clones are present, 80% to 95% being singletons, with the ten largest covering about 1.6%. In the case of this clone: Its target is not known.

The sequences come from peripheral blood, collected on day 0 of AZD1222 vaccination. This clonotype was obtained from an adult in good health. This chain connects TRBV10-1 to TRBJ2-1, with D possibly matching TRBD2 (7 bases). CDR3 nucleotides: TGCGCCAGCAGTGAGTCAACAGGGCGGGGGTCCGGGTACAATGAGCAGTTCTTC. Amino acid sequence: CASSESTGRGSGYNEQFF.